These 32 T cell receptor beta chains share one sample of origin, sequenced in a study of T cell repertoires in cytomegalovirus infection. TCRdb used MiXCR to reprocess the reads, holding one entry per CDR3 protein. The table lists approximately 910,000 distinct CDR3 sequences, around a third of them singletons, with more than 12% in the top ten. These receptors' targets are unknown. This material consisted of cultured CD8+ T cells from PBMCs, taken from culture after CMV antigen stimulation. The receptors were sampled from a human donor in good health (CMV status not recorded). Some clones in this sample may be carry-over from other donors' samples.

This clonotype was seen many times. The chain is built from TRBV28 and TRBJ1-1; D is ambiguous. Germline assignment: CDR1 MDHEN and CDR2 SYDVKM. The CDR3 runs 13 residues. V gave up 6 bases and J gave up 0 bases, with 8 bases separating them. The CDR3 protein is CASSHSLNTEAFF. The CDR3 region has the DNA TGTGCCAGCAGCCACAGTTTGAACACTGAAGCTTTCTTT.

The V call is TRBV2, the J call TRBJ2-1; D is unresolved. This CDR3 is built from 11 residues. Germline lookup yields CDR1 SNHLY and CDR2 FYNNEI. Trimming pared 7 bases from V and 7 bases from J, leaving 8 bases between. The CDR3 reads CASIRRNEQFF. CDR3 bases: TGTGCCAGCATCCGACGGAATGAGCAGTTCTTC.

This clonotype was counted at least ten times. The chain links TRBV7-2 to TRBJ2-1; 10 bases fit TRBD2. The germline V gene encodes CDR1 SGHTA and CDR2 FQGNSA. Trimming removed 3 bases from V and 2 bases from J; junction bases left unmatched: 1. This CDR3 spans 15 amino acids. CDR3 nucleotide sequence: TGTGCCAGCAGCTTTAGCGGGGGGCCCTACAATGAGCAGTTCTTC. Its translation: CASSFSGGPYNEQFF.

This chain links TRBV12-3 or TRBV12-4 with TRBJ2-1; D is undetermined. This CDR3 region has 12 residues. The V and J ends lost 6 bases and 9 bases respectively, with 12 bases between them. The CDR3 DNA sequence: TGTGCCAGCAGCCCTCCCTCGGTTGAGCAGTTCTTC. Translation: CASSPPSVEQFF.

A few counts support this clonotype. The chain recombines TRBV28 with TRBJ1-5; D gene unclear. Germline loops: CDR1 MDHEN, CDR2 SYDVKM. Trimming took 7 bases from V and 5 from J, leaving 15 bases between them. The CDR3 spans 14 residues. The CDR3 nucleotides read TGTGCCAGCACCCCCTGGGCGGCCTATCAGCCCCAGCATTTT. Its translation is CASTPWAAYQPQHF.

This clonotype has only a few counts. J is TRBJ1-2 and V is TRBV7-6, with D unresolved. V lost 1 base, J lost 4 bases, and 13 bases lay in between. CDR1 is SGHVS, CDR2 FNYEAQ, per germline. This CDR3 has 15 amino acids. CDR3 DNA: TGTGCCAGCAGCTTAGGTACATCCGGAGGCTATGGCTACACCTTC. This sequence encodes CASSLGTSGGYGYTF.

The chain links TRBV20-1 to TRBJ1-2; D remains ambiguous. The CDR3 consists of 12 residues. Trimming removed 3 bases from V and 8 bases from J, with 13 bases in between. Germline-derived CDR1 and CDR2 are DFQATT and SNEGSKA (reference sequence). The CDR3 protein is CSASPRWRGYTF. CDR3 sequence (DNA): TGCAGTGCTAGCCCCAGATGGAGGGGCTACACCTTC.

The chain is built from TRBV6-1 and TRBJ1-1; D uncertain. Trimming took 10 bases from V and 1 from J, leaving 19 bases between them. The CDR3 is made up of 15 amino acids. Germline values: CDR1 MNHNS, CDR2 SASEGT. Written as DNA, the CDR3 is TGTGCCACCCCAAAGCCAGAACAAAGGAACACTGAAGCTTTCTTT. Protein: CATPKPEQRNTEAFF.

V and J are TRBV6-2 or TRBV6-3 and TRBJ2-4; 7 bases line up with TRBD2. The CDR3 covers 17 residues. From germline, CDR1 is MNHEY and CDR2 SVGEGT. V dropped 5 bases and J dropped 2; count of bases not matched to a gene: 12. In DNA, the CDR3 is TGTGCCAGCAGTCCTCGATTGACTAGCTGGCCCAAAAACATTCAGTACTTC. Translated, it gives CASSPRLTSWPKNIQYF.

This clonotype came up once. A read error may explain this, as a much larger clone is one base away. The rearrangement links TRBV7-2 to TRBJ2-3, with TRBD1 as a possible D gene (6 bases). With 6 bases removed from V and 3 bases from J, the gap between germline ends came to 16 bases. The V gene's germline CDR1 is SGHTA and CDR2 FQGNSA. This CDR3 has 15 residues. As DNA, the CDR3 is TGTGCCAGCAGGACCGGGACAAGGCGTACAGATACGCAGTATTTT. Protein: CASRTGTRRTDTQYF.

The gene calls are TRBV5-6 and TRBJ2-1; tentative D call: TRBD2 (7 bases). The V end lost 4 bases, the J end lost 9 bases, and 17 bases lay between the germline ends. The CDR3 length is 14 residues. Germline CDR1 SGHDT, CDR2 YYEEEE. The DNA for the CDR3 is TGTGCCAGCAGCGGGGGGGGGCGAAAGAGTGAGCAGTTCTTC. Translating gives CASSGGGRKSEQFF.

This clonotype was counted ten times or more. This sequence joins TRBV7-6 and TRBJ2-1, with a possible D match to TRBD1 (6 bases). V was pared by 8 bases and J by 7 bases, with 15 bases between. The germline V gene has CDR1 SGHVS and CDR2 FNYEAQ. This CDR3 comprises 13 residues. The CDR3 sequence: CASSLQGWNEQFF. CDR3 nucleotide sequence: TGTGCCAGCTCCCTACAGGGCTGGAATGAGCAGTTCTTC. Full variable domain (outside the CDR3, taken from reference TRBV7-6 and TRBJ2-1): GAGVSQSPRYKVTKRGQDVALRCDPISGHVSLYWYRQALGQGPEFLTYFNYEAQQDKSGLPNDRFSAERPEGSISTLTIQRTEQRDSAMYRCASSLQGWNEQFFGPGTRLTVL.

This clonotype was counted a few times. The rearrangement joins TRBV6-1 to TRBJ2-7; a weak D match, TRBD2 (6 bases). This CDR3 spans 11 amino acids. Germline V gene lookup returns CDR1 MNHNS and CDR2 SASEGT. Deletions cut 8 bases from V and 7 bases from J, with 12 bases between. CDR3 sequence reads: CASRRAVEQYF. The CDR3 DNA reads as TGTGCCAGCCGGAGGGCGGTAGAGCAGTACTTC.

Ten or more counts support this clonotype. The chain employs TRBV27 and TRBJ1-2; TRBD1 is a possible D gene (5 bases). The ends were cut back, 2 bases at V and 2 bases at J, with 9 bases in the middle. The V gene's germline CDR1 is MNHEY and CDR2 SMNVEV (reference sequence). This CDR3 has 14 residues. CDR3 nucleotides: TGTGCCAGCAGTTTAGGGGCAGGGAACTATGGCTACACCTTC. Its translation: CASSLGAGNYGYTF.

There are many counts of this clonotype. This sequence joins TRBV7-2 and TRBJ2-1; perhaps D is TRBD1 or TRBD2 (6 bases each). The CDR3 runs 17 residues. Germline V CDR1 and CDR2: SGHTA, FQGNSA. V was clipped by 1 base and J by 1 base, with 14 bases between them. The DNA of the CDR3 is TGTGCCAGCAGCTTAGAAAAAGGGGGGAAATCCTACAATGAGCAGTTCTTC. Translated, it gives CASSLEKGGKSYNEQFF.

This clonotype has only a few counts. The rearrangement links TRBV29-1 to TRBJ2-1, with D perhaps TRBD2 (7 bases). The V gene's germline CDR1 is SQVTM and CDR2 ANQGSEA. Trimming removed 4 bases from V and 3 bases from J, with 19 bases in between. The CDR3 is 16 residues long. In DNA form, the CDR3 reads TGCAGCGTTGTGGGGGGAGGGGGGGGACGCTACAATGAGCAGTTCTTC. Its translation is CSVVGGGGGRYNEQFF.

The CDR3 reads CASPGGRSEQYV. CDR3 DNA sequence: TGTGCCAGCCCGGGGGGGCGGAGCGAGCAGTACGTC. The rearrangement joins TRBV2 to TRBJ2-7, with 8 bases lining up with TRBD2. The junction had 6 bases not matched to a gene; V was cut back by 8 bases and J by 6 bases. The CDR3 runs to 12 residues. Germline CDR1 reads SNHLY; CDR2 reads FYNNEI.

The chain combines TRBV27 with TRBJ2-7; 7 bases match TRBD1. Germline V gene data show CDR1 as MNHEY and CDR2 as SMNVEV (reference sequence). The CDR3 is 13 residues long. Trimming took 8 bases from V and 6 from J; bases not matched to a gene: 10. DNA for the CDR3: TGTGCCAGCTCCACCCGGACAGGCCTCGAGCAGTACGTC. It translates to CASSTRTGLEQYV.

This clonotype was seen a few times. The chain recombines TRBV6-1 with TRBJ2-1; 9 bases align to TRBD2. The CDR3 loop spans 13 amino acids. Germline V gene data show CDR1 as MNHNS and CDR2 as SASEGT. Unmatched junction bases numbered 4, after V lost 7 bases and J lost 6 bases. CDR3 in amino acids: CASTSGNFNEQFF. CDR3 sequence (DNA): TGTGCCAGCACTAGCGGGAATTTCAATGAGCAGTTCTTC.

This clonotype was observed many times. Here the CDR3 DNA reads TGTGCCAGCAGCTTACGAGGGGGTGATTTCTATGGCTACACCTTC. This translates into CASSLRGGDFYGYTF. The V and J genes are TRBV7-8 and TRBJ1-2; possible D gene TRBD1, 6 bases. The germline gives CDR1 SGHVS, CDR2 FQNEAQ. V shed 2 bases and J shed 4 bases, with 14 bases lying between them. The CDR3 spans 15 residues.

The J gene is TRBJ1-5, the V gene TRBV12-3 or TRBV12-4; no clear D gene. This CDR3 has 15 residues. The V end was cut by 11 bases, the J end by 1 base, with 18 bases between. The CDR3 sequence is CASTPGRGSNQPQHF. Here the CDR3 DNA reads TGTGCCTCGACCCCCGGCAGAGGCAGCAATCAGCCCCAGCATTTT.

This clonotype was counted ten times or more. The chain couples TRBV7-2 to TRBJ2-3; possibly TRBD2 for D (6 bases). The germline gives CDR1 SGHTA, CDR2 FQGNSA. The CDR3 totals 15 residues. Deletions cut 5 bases from V and 0 bases from J, with 12 bases between. The CDR3 sequence: CASSPGRTSTDTQYF. The CDR3 nucleotides are TGTGCCAGCAGCCCAGGGAGGACTAGCACAGATACGCAGTATTTT.

This clonotype was seen repeatedly, ten times or more. The gene calls are TRBV28 and TRBJ2-4; no reliable D call. The CDR3 is 14 amino acids. Trimming took 6 bases from V and 0 from J, leaving 9 bases between them. Per germline, CDR1 MDHEN and CDR2 SYDVKM. In DNA form, the CDR3 reads TGTGCCAGCAGCCCGACACTAGCCAAAAACATTCAGTACTTC. Translation: CASSPTLAKNIQYF.

This clonotype was detected a few times. This sequence joins TRBV7-8 and TRBJ2-5; 7 bases map to TRBD2. The V gene end was trimmed by 5 bases and the J gene end by 4 bases; junction bases not matched to a gene: 28. Germline values: CDR1 SGHVS, CDR2 FQNEAQ. The CDR3 runs to 21 residues. The CDR3 loop reads CASSHLAWGGENAGRGETQYF. For the CDR3, the DNA is TGTGCCAGCAGCCACCTAGCCTGGGGGGGGGAAAATGCCGGCCGCGGAGAGACCCAGTACTTC.

This sequence joins TRBV14 and TRBJ1-2, with a weak D call TRBD1 (6 bases). The CDR3 length is 16 residues. Germline CDR1 is SGHDN and CDR2 is FVKESK. Trimming cost V 0 bases and J 4 bases, with 15 bases left between them. This chain's CDR3 is CASSQELTQGVYGYTF. As DNA, the CDR3 is TGTGCCAGCAGCCAAGAACTTACACAGGGAGTCTATGGCTACACCTTC.

The chain couples TRBV20-1 to TRBJ1-2, with D unclear. The CDR3 runs 13 residues. Germline CDR1 is DFQATT and CDR2 is SNEGSKA (reference sequence). V lost 3 bases and J 6 bases, leaving 14 bases between the germline ends. The CDR3 DNA reads TGCAGTGCTAGTTTGGGGTCCTGGGATGGCTACACCTTC. Translation: CSASLGSWDGYTF.

The chain carries TRBV12-3 or TRBV12-4 and TRBJ2-5, with D perhaps assigned TRBD1 or TRBD2 (6 bases each). The CDR3 contains 15 residues. Trimming removed 6 bases from V and 1 base from J, with 15 bases in between. This CDR3 reads CASSLEWGAQETQYF. In nucleotides, the CDR3 is TGTGCCAGCAGCCTGGAATGGGGGGCCCAAGAGACCCAGTACTTC.

The rearrangement uses TRBV12-3 or TRBV12-4 and TRBJ2-7; 9 bases line up with TRBD2. The CDR3 length is 14 residues. V dropped 6 bases and J dropped 0; count of bases not matched to a gene: 3. CDR3 in amino acids: CASRPSGASYEQYF. The CDR3 DNA is TGTGCCAGCAGGCCTAGCGGGGCCTCCTACGAGCAGTACTTC.

The V call is TRBV6-5, the J call TRBJ2-7, with D perhaps being TRBD1 or TRBD2 (6 bases each). Germline loops: CDR1 MNHEY, CDR2 SVGAGI. V lost 2 bases and J lost 0, with 11 bases in between. The length of the CDR3 is 15 residues. In DNA form, the CDR3 reads TGTGCCAGCAGTTACGGGGGGCCGAGCTCCTACGAGCAGTACTTC. Amino acid sequence: CASSYGGPSSYEQYF.

V is TRBV7-9 and J is TRBJ2-2; no definite D call. Germline V lookup: CDR1 SEHNR, CDR2 FQNEAQ (reference sequence). Trimming took 5 bases from V and 1 from J, leaving 8 bases between them. The CDR3 consists of 14 residues. CDR3: CASSPHVNTGELFF. The CDR3 nucleotides read TGTGCCAGCAGCCCTCATGTGAACACCGGGGAGCTGTTTTTT.

This clonotype was detected many times. This rearrangement joins TRBV27 to TRBJ1-2; D is unclear. The CDR3 runs to 12 residues. V lost 6 bases to trimming and J lost 7 bases, with 12 bases between them. Germline CDR1 reads MNHEY; CDR2 reads SMNVEV (reference sequence). DNA of the CDR3: TGTGCCAGCAGGCGTCCATCAGGTGGCTACACCTTC. Translating gives CASRRPSGGYTF.

The CDR3 sequence is CASRVQGAHNSPLHF. The CDR3 bases are TGTGCCAGCAGGGTACAGGGTGCCCATAATTCACCCCTCCACTTT. The gene calls are TRBV5-6 and TRBJ1-6; D perhaps matches TRBD1 (6 bases). The V end was cut by 5 bases, the J end by 5 bases, with 14 bases between. Germline V gene lookup returns CDR1 SGHDT and CDR2 YYEEEE. The CDR3 is 15 amino acids.